These 30 T cell receptor beta chains share one sample of origin, sequenced in a study of shared clonotypes between healthy human individuals. Sequenced by immunoSEQ multiplex PCR; TCRdb stores in-frame clones only, minus some. Found here are some 1.4 million clones, 96% of them singletons; the top ten hold approximately 1%. The sample comprised naive CD4+ T cells sorted from blood. Subset: CD45RA+ positively selected. These receptors were taken from a man aged 25 to 40 in good health.

The gene calls are TRBV7-3 and TRBJ2-1; TRBD1 matches at 9 bases. Losses at the gene ends were 4 bases for V and 9 bases for J; bases not matched to a gene: 10. The CDR3 runs to 15 residues. Germline values: CDR1 SGHTA, CDR2 FQGTGA. CDR3 bases: TGTGCCAGCAGCTCAGAGGGGACAGGGTACGCTGAGCAGTTCTTC. It translates to CASSSEGTGYAEQFF. Looking up the rest from reference TRBV7-3 and TRBJ2-1 gives the full variable domain: GAGVSQTPSNKVTEKGKYVELRCDPISGHTALYWYRQSLGQGPEFLIYFQGTGAADDSGLPNDRFFAVRPEGSVSTLKIQRTERGDSAVYLCASSSEGTGYAEQFFGPGTRLTVL.

The V call is TRBV5-1, the J call TRBJ2-1; 14 bases map to TRBD2. The germline V gene has CDR1 SGHRS and CDR2 YFSETQ. CDR3 length: 16 residues. J gave up 12 bases and V 0 bases, and 8 bases lay outside the gene matches. CDR3 nucleotides: TGCGCCAGCAGCTTGGGGGGGACTAGCGGGAGCGTCGTGCAGTTCTTC. Protein: CASSLGGTSGSVVQFF. Supplemented by reference TRBV5-1 and TRBJ2-1, the full variable domain reads KAGVTQTPRYLIKTRGQQVTLSCSPISGHRSVSWYQQTPGQGLQFLFEYFSETQRNKGNFPGRFSGRQFSNSRSEMNVSTLELGDSALYLCASSLGGTSGSVVQFFGPGTRLTVL.

J is TRBJ1-2 and V is TRBV5-6; weak D call: TRBD1 (5 bases). The CDR3 is made up of 16 amino acids. The germline V gene encodes CDR1 SGHDT and CDR2 YYEEEE. The V gene lost 5 bases and the J gene lost 4 bases, with 21 bases spanning the gap. The CDR3 here is CASSPNTGGVFYGYTF. CDR3 coding DNA: TGTGCCAGCAGTCCTAACACAGGAGGAGTGTTCTATGGCTACACCTTC.

The chain's CDR3 is CASSWDRGDTGELFF. The CDR3 coding sequence is TGCGCCAGCAGCTGGGACAGGGGGGACACCGGGGAGCTGTTTTTT. The chain couples TRBV5-1 to TRBJ2-2; 11 nucleotides align to TRBD1. The CDR3 is 15 amino acids. Trimming removed 3 bases from V and 3 bases from J; junction bases left unmatched: 1. Germline V gene sequence: CDR1 SGHRS, CDR2 YFSETQ.

This chain links TRBV29-1 with TRBJ1-3; D remains unclear. Trimming pared 5 bases from V and 4 bases from J, leaving 12 bases between. The CDR3 covers 13 residues. CDR1 and CDR2 (germline): SQVTM, ANQGSEA. CDR3 coding DNA: TGCAGCGTTACGACTGTAGTAGGAAACACCATATATTTT. Translated: CSVTTVVGNTIYF.

CDR3 amino acids: CASSDQLVSRYEQFF. In DNA, the CDR3 is TGTGCCAGCAGTGACCAACTAGTGTCAAGGTACGAGCAGTTCTTC. The rearrangement joins TRBV2 to TRBJ2-1; maybe TRBD2 (5 bases). This CDR3 has 15 amino acids. The V gene's germline CDR1 is SNHLY and CDR2 FYNNEI. With 3 bases removed from V and 10 bases from J, the gap between germline ends came to 19 bases.

The chain links TRBV19 to TRBJ2-3; 7 positions match TRBD2. CDR3 length: 15 residues. The trim removed 3 bases at V and 0 bases at J, leaving 3 bases unmatched. Germline lookup yields CDR1 LNHDA and CDR2 SQIVND (reference sequence). The chain's CDR3 is CASSIVSGSTDTQYF. The CDR3, as DNA: TGTGCCAGTAGTATCGTTAGCGGGAGCACAGATACGCAGTATTTT.

This clone was seen just once. The chain has TRBV9 and TRBJ2-5; D is unclear. In germline, CDR1 is SGDLS, CDR2 YYNGEE. Trimming took 3 bases from V and 2 from J, leaving 8 bases between them. The CDR3 runs 13 residues. The CDR3 protein is CASSEQPQETQYF. The CDR3 coding sequence is TGTGCCAGCAGCGAACAGCCACAAGAGACCCAGTACTTC.

The V and J genes are TRBV27 and TRBJ2-5; 7 positions match TRBD1. This CDR3 is built from 16 residues. J was trimmed by 5 bases and V by 8 bases; bases with no gene match: 17. The germline gives CDR1 MNHEY, CDR2 SMNVEV (reference sequence). The CDR3 here is CASGSFTGVGMETQYF. The CDR3 DNA follows: TGTGCCAGCGGTTCATTTACAGGGGTTGGTATGGAGACCCAGTACTTC.

The chain has TRBV11-1 and TRBJ2-2, with D unclear. V shed 5 bases and J shed 3 bases, with 13 bases lying between them. The CDR3 is 15 amino acids. Germline loops: CDR1 SGHAT, CDR2 FQDESV (reference sequence). The CDR3 spells CASSTWTDHTGELFF. Here the CDR3 DNA reads TGTGCCAGCAGCACCTGGACGGACCACACCGGGGAGCTGTTTTTT.

This clone has only one observation. The genes are TRBV5-6 and TRBJ2-1; tentatively, D is TRBD1 (6 bases). Per the germline V gene, CDR1 is SGHDT and CDR2 is YYEEEE. Trimming took off 2 bases at V and 1 base at J, with 13 bases between the two ends. The CDR3 runs 16 residues. CDR3 DNA: TGTGCCAGCAGCTTCATTCCGACAGGTTCCTACAATGAGCAGTTCTTC. Translating it yields CASSFIPTGSYNEQFF.

This chain connects TRBV4-1 to TRBJ2-3; D not resolved. The V end lost 4 bases, the J end lost 3 bases, and 17 bases lay between the germline ends. Germline-derived CDR1 and CDR2 are MGHRA and YSYEKL. This CDR3 contains 16 residues. The CDR3 DNA reads TGCGCCAGCAGCCCCAGTGGGCTACCCTGGACAGATACGCAGTATTTT. The encoded protein is CASSPSGLPWTDTQYF.

This sequence joins TRBV28 and TRBJ2-5, with 13 bases matching TRBD2. This CDR3 comprises 17 residues. Germline-derived CDR1 and CDR2 are MDHEN and SYDVKM. The trim removed 4 bases at V and 5 bases at J, leaving 10 bases unmatched. The DNA of the CDR3 is TGTGCCAGCAGTTCGCTATTCGGACTAGCGGGAGTGGAGACCCAGTACTTC. Translating gives CASSSLFGLAGVETQYF.

The chain recombines TRBV28 with TRBJ1-2; D is perhaps TRBD1 (6 bases). The V gene's germline CDR1 is MDHEN and CDR2 SYDVKM. The CDR3 runs 14 residues. Trimming shortened V by 4 bases and J by 4 bases, and 13 bases separated the two germline ends. CDR3: CASSSPGQIYGYTF. CDR3 bases: TGTGCCAGCAGTTCCCCCGGACAGATCTATGGCTACACCTTC.

The rearrangement joins TRBV9 to TRBJ2-2; D not certain. The length of the CDR3 is 14 residues. V lost 0 bases, J lost 5 bases, and 8 bases lay in between. Per germline, CDR1 SGDLS and CDR2 YYNGEE. Written as DNA, the CDR3 is TGTGCCAGCAGCGTAGATATTGGGACCGGGGAGCTGTTTTTT. This translates into CASSVDIGTGELFF.

A remark on this clone: This CDR3 is also generated by other DNA sequences in the sample. The chain uses TRBV18 and TRBJ2-5; 11 positions agree with TRBD1. The length of the CDR3 is 15 residues. Germline loops: CDR1 KGHSH, CDR2 LQKENI. The junction had 2 bases not matched to a gene; V was cut back by 3 bases and J by 2 bases. DNA for the CDR3: TGTGCCAGCTCACCTGGGACAGGGGGTCAAGAGACCCAGTACTTC. Translating gives CASSPGTGGQETQYF.

Worth noting for this clone: Different DNA sequences within this sample yield the same CDR3. The CDR3 DNA reads as TGTGCCAGCAGCTTGAGCGGAACTAGCACAGATACGCAGTATTTT. As protein: CASSLSGTSTDTQYF. The rearrangement uses TRBV5-4 and TRBJ2-3; the D gene is possibly TRBD2 (5 bases). V was trimmed by 1 base and J by 0 bases, leaving 9 bases between them. The germline gives CDR1 SGHNT, CDR2 YYREEE (reference sequence). The CDR3 runs 15 residues.

This clone appeared a single time. The V and J genes are TRBV5-8 and TRBJ2-1, with D perhaps matching TRBD1 (6 bases). V dropped 6 bases and J dropped 3 bases, with 13 bases sitting between them. Germline V gene data show CDR1 as SGHTS and CDR2 as YDEGEE. There are 14 residues in the CDR3. CDR3: CASTLGQSYNEQFF. CDR3 nucleotide sequence: TGTGCCAGCACCTTAGGACAGAGCTACAATGAGCAGTTCTTC. Full variable domain (remainder filled in from reference TRBV5-8 and TRBJ2-1): EAGVTQSPTHLIKTRGQQATLRCSPISGHTSVYWYQQALGLGLQFLLWYDEGEERNRGNFPPRFSGRQFPNYSSELNVNALELEDSALYLCASTLGQSYNEQFFGPGTRLTVL.

This clone was detected only a few times. Other DNA sequences of this sample code for an identical CDR3. The chain is built from TRBV5-1 and TRBJ2-7; D remains unclear. V was trimmed by 0 bases and J by 4 bases, leaving 5 bases between them. The V gene's germline CDR1 is SGHRS and CDR2 YFSETQ. The CDR3 length is 12 residues. CDR3 amino acids: CASSLDRYEQYF. The CDR3 bases are TGCGCCAGCAGCTTGGACAGATACGAGCAGTACTTC.

This chain uses TRBV7-9 with TRBJ2-2; TRBD1 might be the D (6 bases). Trimming removed 5 bases from V and 9 bases from J, with 28 bases in between. Germline V CDR1 and CDR2: SEHNR, FQNEAQ (reference sequence). The length of the CDR3 is 18 residues. DNA of the CDR3: TGTGCCAGCAGCCCGCTGACAGGCCCCTCGGGGTTTTCCAGGGAGCTGTTTTTT. Translation: CASSPLTGPSGFSRELFF.

Remarks on this clone: In the same sample, other DNA sequences code for this CDR3. V is TRBV2 and J is TRBJ1-1, with 8 bases fitting TRBD1. CDR1 SNHLY and CDR2 FYNNEI come from the germline V gene. V dropped 7 bases and J dropped 2; count of bases not matched to a gene: 3. The length of the CDR3 is 13 residues. The CDR3 coding sequence is TGTGCCAGCAAAGGACAGGGTAACACTGAAGCTTTCTTT. This encodes CASKGQGNTEAFF.

This rearrangement joins TRBV4-1 to TRBJ2-2; 7 positions match TRBD1. From germline, CDR1 is MGHRA and CDR2 YSYEKL. This CDR3 spans 19 amino acids. J was trimmed by 5 bases and V by 0 bases; bases with no gene match: 15. The CDR3 sequence: CASSQDLGHRAQGTGELFF. In DNA form, the CDR3 reads TGCGCCAGCAGCCAAGATTTAGGGCACAGGGCACAGGGGACCGGGGAGCTGTTTTTT.

This chain connects TRBV4-3 to TRBJ2-1; 11 positions match TRBD2. Per the germline V gene, CDR1 is LGHNA and CDR2 is YSLEER. The CDR3 totals 14 residues. The junction had 6 bases not matched to a gene; V was cut back by 0 bases and J by 14 bases. This CDR3 reads CASSQDLLAGAKFF. The CDR3 nucleotides read TGCGCCAGCAGCCAAGATCTACTAGCGGGAGCCAAGTTCTTC.

CDR3 nucleotide sequence: TGTGCCAGCTCTAGGGGCGCTGACACAGATACGCAGTATTTT. It yields the protein CASSRGADTDTQYF. This chain joins TRBV18 and TRBJ2-3, with D tentatively TRBD1 (5 bases). CDR1 KGHSH and CDR2 LQKENI come from the germline V gene. This CDR3 is 14 amino acids long. The V end was cut by 6 bases, the J end by 2 bases, with 12 bases between.

V is TRBV15 and J is TRBJ2-3; a possible D gene is TRBD2 (6 bases). Germline V gene lookup returns CDR1 LNHNV and CDR2 YYDKDF (reference sequence). The CDR3 is 13 residues long. Trimming took off 7 bases at V and 6 bases at J, with 14 bases between the two ends. Here the CDR3 DNA reads TGTGCCACCATGGACGGGAGTTTTGATACGCAGTATTTT. The encoded protein is CATMDGSFDTQYF.

CDR3 sequence (DNA): TGTGCCGGCTTACTAGCGTACAGCACAGATACGCAGTATTTT. It specifies CAGLLAYSTDTQYF. The V and J genes are TRBV30 and TRBJ2-3; 7 bases agree with TRBD2. Trimming removed 8 bases from V and 0 bases from J; junction bases left unmatched: 8. CDR3 length equals 14 residues. Germline values: CDR1 GTSNPN, CDR2 SVGIG (reference sequence).

The V call is TRBV9, the J call TRBJ2-3; the match to TRBD1 covers 8 bases. Germline assignment: CDR1 SGDLS and CDR2 YYNGEE. Trimming cost V 4 bases and J 4 bases; bases outside gene matches: 5. The CDR3 runs 14 residues. The CDR3 spells CASSSDRGSDTQYF. For the CDR3, the DNA is TGTGCCAGCAGCTCCGACAGGGGTTCAGATACGCAGTATTTT.

This clone has just one count. The chain employs TRBV5-1 and TRBJ2-1, with D uncertain. The CDR3 is made up of 15 amino acids. Germline V lookup: CDR1 SGHRS, CDR2 YFSETQ. The ends were cut back, 0 bases at V and 6 bases at J, with 13 bases in the middle. This CDR3 is CASSLGPQSGNEQFF. The CDR3 DNA follows: TGCGCCAGCAGCTTGGGACCTCAAAGTGGCAATGAGCAGTTCTTC.

This chain connects TRBV6-1 to TRBJ2-1, with TRBD2 matching 9 bases. The CDR3 loop spans 20 amino acids. V was pared by 0 bases and J by 2 bases, with 14 bases of the junction left unmatched. In germline, CDR1 is MNHNS, CDR2 SASEGT. The CDR3 DNA is TGTGCCAGCAGTGAAGCCGCGGGAGGGCAGCACAGCCCACCCTACAATGAGCAGTTCTTC. Its translation: CASSEAAGGQHSPPYNEQFF.

The chain joins TRBV28 to TRBJ1-2; D call uncertain. V was cut by 4 bases and J by 5 bases, with 11 bases left in between. The CDR3 consists of 13 residues. The V gene's germline CDR1 is MDHEN and CDR2 SYDVKM. The CDR3 DNA follows: TGTGCCAGCAGTTCGGGCCCGCGGTATGGCTACACCTTC. It yields the protein CASSSGPRYGYTF.